The TCR beta chain under discussion was sequenced for a study of T cell responses to AZD1222 COVID-19 vaccine. Overall study results and limits: The donor group comprised mostly white British people and more females; the analysis possibly underestimated clonal diversity. Spike regions recognized by vaccine-associated CD4 TCRs spanned the protein, led by 160-218 and 743-854.

Clones were read by immunoSEQ multiplex PCR, and TCRdb kept only the in-frame ones, dropping some. The data show roughly 100,000 clones, 80% to 95% seen once. Concerning this clone: Its antigen is unknown.

The germline gives CDR1 LNHNV, CDR2 YYDKDF (reference sequence). Trimming left V 0 bases short and J 5 bases short, with 17 bases between. This CDR3 comprises 16 residues. This clonotype was sampled from an adult who received the AZD1222 COVID-19 vaccine. Sequencing was performed on peripheral blood, taken 28 days after the second AZD1222 dose. V usage is TRBV15 and J usage is TRBJ2-7; TRBD1 might be the D (5 bases). The CDR3 region is CATSRDPSQGVHEQYF. CDR3 DNA: TGTGCCACCAGCAGAGATCCGTCGCAGGGTGTCCACGAGCAGTACTTC.